The text below deals with one TCR beta chain. This sample stems from a study of blood T cell repertoires in COVID-19. Study overall: The United States, Italy and Spain were the sources of the acute and convalescent COVID-19 samples. Sources were T cells, B-cell-depleted T cells, or PBMCs; the material itself was cDNA or gDNA.

Per the original data handling: Estimates of nucleated cell counts were drawn from the amplification of reference gene primers. The assay was immunoSEQ multiplex PCR, and TCRdb's table has in-frame clones only and misses some. V, J and clone size are taken as reported in that table, and D and trimming were inferred from the DNA itself. The repertoire consists of around 95,000 clones, with 80% occurring once and the leading ten covering about 12%. V lost 6 bases and J lost 6, with 15 bases in between. CDR1 MNHEY and CDR2 SVGAGI come from the germline V gene. This CDR3 has 15 amino acids. The sequenced sample was peripheral blood. This sequence was found in a woman aged 70-85 years with acute or convalescent COVID-19. V and J are TRBV6-5 and TRBJ1-6; possible D gene TRBD1, 5 bases. For the CDR3, the DNA is TGTGCCAGCAGGTCGACCGGGGGGGGTAATTCACCCCTCCACTTT. Its protein is CASRSTGGGNSPLHF.